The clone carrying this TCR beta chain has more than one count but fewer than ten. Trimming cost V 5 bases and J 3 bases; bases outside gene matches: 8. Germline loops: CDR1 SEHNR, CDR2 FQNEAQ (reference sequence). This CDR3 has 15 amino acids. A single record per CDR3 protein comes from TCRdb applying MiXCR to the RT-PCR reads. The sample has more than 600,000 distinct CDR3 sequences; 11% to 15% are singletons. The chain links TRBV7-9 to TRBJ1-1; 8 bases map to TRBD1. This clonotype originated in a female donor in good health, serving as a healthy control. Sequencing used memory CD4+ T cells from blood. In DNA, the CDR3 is TGTGCCAGCAGCCCCGGGGACAGGTGGCACACTGAAGCTTTCTTT. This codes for CASSPGDRWHTEAFF. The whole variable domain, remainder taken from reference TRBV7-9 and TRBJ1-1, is DTGVSQNPRHKITKRGQNVTFRCDPISEHNRLYWYRQTLGQGPEFLTYFQNEAQLEKSRLLSDRFSAERPKGSFSTLEIQRTEQGDSAMYLCASSPGDRWHTEAFFGQGTRLTVV.